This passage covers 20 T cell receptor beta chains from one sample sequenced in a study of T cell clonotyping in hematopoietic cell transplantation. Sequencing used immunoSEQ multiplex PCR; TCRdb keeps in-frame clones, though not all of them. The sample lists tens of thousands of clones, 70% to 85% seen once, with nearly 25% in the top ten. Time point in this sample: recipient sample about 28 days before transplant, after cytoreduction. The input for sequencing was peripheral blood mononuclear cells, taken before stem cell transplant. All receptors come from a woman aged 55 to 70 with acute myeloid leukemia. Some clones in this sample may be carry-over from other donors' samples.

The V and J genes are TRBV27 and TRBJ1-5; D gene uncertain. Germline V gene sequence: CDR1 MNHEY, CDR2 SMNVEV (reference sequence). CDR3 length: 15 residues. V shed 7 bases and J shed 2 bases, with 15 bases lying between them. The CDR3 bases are TGTGCCAGCAAGGATTATGGGTTTGGCAATCAGCCCCAGCATTTT. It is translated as CASKDYGFGNQPQHF.

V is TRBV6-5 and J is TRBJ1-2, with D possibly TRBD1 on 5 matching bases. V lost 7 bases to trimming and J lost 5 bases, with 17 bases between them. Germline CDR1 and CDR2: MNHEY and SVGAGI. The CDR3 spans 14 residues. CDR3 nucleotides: TGTGCCAGCAAAGGGAGCGGGGCCTTTTATGGCTACACCTTC. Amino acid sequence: CASKGSGAFYGYTF.

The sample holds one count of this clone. The CDR3 region is CASSSKSEQYF. CDR3 sequence (DNA): TGTGCCAGCAGCAGTAAGTCCGAGCAGTACTTC. The gene calls are TRBV7-8 and TRBJ2-7; no definite D call. The ends were cut back, 5 bases at V and 6 bases at J, with 8 bases in the middle. Germline CDR1 and CDR2: SGHVS and FQNEAQ. CDR3 length: 11 amino acids.

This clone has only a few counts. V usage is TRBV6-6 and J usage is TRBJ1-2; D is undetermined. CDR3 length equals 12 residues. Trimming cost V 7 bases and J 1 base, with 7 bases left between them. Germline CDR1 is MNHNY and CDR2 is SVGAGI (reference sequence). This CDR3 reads CASTWVNYGYTF. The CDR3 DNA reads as TGTGCCAGCACCTGGGTTAACTATGGCTACACCTTC.

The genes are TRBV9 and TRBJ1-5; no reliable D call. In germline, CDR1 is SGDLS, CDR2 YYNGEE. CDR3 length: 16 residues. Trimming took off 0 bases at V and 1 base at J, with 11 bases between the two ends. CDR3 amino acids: CASSVGDRGSNQPQHF. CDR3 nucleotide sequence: TGTGCCAGCAGCGTAGGGGATAGAGGGAGCAATCAGCCCCAGCATTTT.

Written as DNA, the CDR3 is TGCGCCAGCAGCAGAGGATCGGGCACCGGGGAGCTGTTTTTT. This gives the protein CASSRGSGTGELFF. The genes are TRBV5-1 and TRBJ2-2; D is unclear. Germline V gene lookup returns CDR1 SGHRS and CDR2 YFSETQ. The CDR3 extends over 14 amino acids. V dropped 4 bases and J dropped 4 bases, with 11 bases sitting between them.

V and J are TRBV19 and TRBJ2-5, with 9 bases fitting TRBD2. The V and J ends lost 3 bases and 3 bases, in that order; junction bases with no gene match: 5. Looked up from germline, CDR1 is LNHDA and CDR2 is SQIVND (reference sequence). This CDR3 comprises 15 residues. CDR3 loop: CASSISGGGEETQYF. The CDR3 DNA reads TGTGCCAGTAGTATTTCAGGCGGGGGGGAAGAGACCCAGTACTTC.

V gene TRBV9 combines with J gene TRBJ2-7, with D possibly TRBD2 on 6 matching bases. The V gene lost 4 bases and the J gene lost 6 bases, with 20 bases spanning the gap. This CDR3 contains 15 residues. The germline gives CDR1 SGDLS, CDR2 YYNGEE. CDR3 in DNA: TGTGCCAGCAGCCCCCGGGGAGGAACTGTGGGCGAGCAGTACTTC. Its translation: CASSPRGGTVGEQYF.

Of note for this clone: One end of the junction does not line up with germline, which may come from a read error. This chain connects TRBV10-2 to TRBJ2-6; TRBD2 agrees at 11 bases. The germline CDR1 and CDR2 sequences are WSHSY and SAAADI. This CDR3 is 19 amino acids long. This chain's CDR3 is CASSETGLAVYSRANVLTF. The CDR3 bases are TGCGCCAGCAGTGAGACGGGACTAGCGGTATACTCTAGGGCCAACGTCCTGACTTTC.

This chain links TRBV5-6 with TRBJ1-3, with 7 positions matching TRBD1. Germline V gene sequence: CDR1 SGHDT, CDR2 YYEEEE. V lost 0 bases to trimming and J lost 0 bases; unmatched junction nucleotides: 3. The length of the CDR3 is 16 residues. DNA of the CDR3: TGTGCCAGCAGCTTGGCAGGGGGGATCTCTGGAAACACCATATATTTT. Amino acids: CASSLAGGISGNTIYF.

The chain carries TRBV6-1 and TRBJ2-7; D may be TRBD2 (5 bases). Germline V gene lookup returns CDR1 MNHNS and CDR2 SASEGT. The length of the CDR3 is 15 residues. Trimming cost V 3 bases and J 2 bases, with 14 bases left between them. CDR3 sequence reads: CASSDKARVAYEQYF. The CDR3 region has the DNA TGTGCCAGCAGTGACAAGGCGCGGGTTGCCTACGAGCAGTACTTC.

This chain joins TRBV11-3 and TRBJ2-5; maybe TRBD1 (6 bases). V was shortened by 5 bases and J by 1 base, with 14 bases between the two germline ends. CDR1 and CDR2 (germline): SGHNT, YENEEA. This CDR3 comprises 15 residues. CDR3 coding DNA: TGTGCCAGCAGCCCTCTGGACAGCCCCCAAGAGACCCAGTACTTC. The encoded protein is CASSPLDSPQETQYF.

The CDR3 DNA reads as TGTGCCAGCAGCGTGGGGCTGAAGGGGAATGAGCAGTTCTTC. Translation gives CASSVGLKGNEQFF. V and J are TRBV9 and TRBJ2-1; D may be TRBD1 (5 bases). The germline gives CDR1 SGDLS, CDR2 YYNGEE. Trimming removed 2 bases from V and 7 bases from J, with 13 bases in between. CDR3 length: 14 amino acids. The entire variable domain, with the rest obtained from reference TRBV9 and TRBJ2-1, is as follows: DSGVTQTPKHLITATGQRVTLRCSPRSGDLSVYWYQQSLDQGLQFLIQYYNGEERAKGNILERFSAQQFPDLHSELNLSSLELGDSALYFCASSVGLKGNEQFFGPGTRLTVL.

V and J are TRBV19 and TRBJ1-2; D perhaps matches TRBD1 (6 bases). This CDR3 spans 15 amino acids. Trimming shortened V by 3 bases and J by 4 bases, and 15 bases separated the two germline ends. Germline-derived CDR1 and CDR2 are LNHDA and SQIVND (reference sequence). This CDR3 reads CASSIRRGESYGYTF. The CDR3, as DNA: TGTGCCAGTAGTATCCGGAGGGGGGAATCCTATGGCTACACCTTC.

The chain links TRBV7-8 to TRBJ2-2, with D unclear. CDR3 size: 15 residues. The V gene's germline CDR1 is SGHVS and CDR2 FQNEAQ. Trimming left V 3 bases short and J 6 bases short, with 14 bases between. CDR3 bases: TGTGCCAGCAGCTTTACTACCTTAGGCGCCGGGGAGCTGTTTTTT. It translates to CASSFTTLGAGELFF.

The CDR3 DNA reads TGTGCCAGCAGCTTGGGAGCCTCCTCTGGGGCCAACGTCCTGACTTTC. Amino acid sequence: CASSLGASSGANVLTF. The V call is TRBV5-6, the J call TRBJ2-6; D call uncertain. The CDR3 contains 16 residues. CDR1 and CDR2 from the germline V gene are SGHDT and YYEEEE. Trimming left V 0 bases short and J 0 bases short, with 7 bases between.

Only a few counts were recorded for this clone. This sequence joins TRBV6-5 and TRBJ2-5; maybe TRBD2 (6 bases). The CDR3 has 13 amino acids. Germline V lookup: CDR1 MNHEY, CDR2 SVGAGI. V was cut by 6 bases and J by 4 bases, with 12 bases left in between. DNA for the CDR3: TGTGCCAGCAGGTTAGGGGAGGCAGAGACCCAGTACTTC. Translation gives CASRLGEAETQYF.

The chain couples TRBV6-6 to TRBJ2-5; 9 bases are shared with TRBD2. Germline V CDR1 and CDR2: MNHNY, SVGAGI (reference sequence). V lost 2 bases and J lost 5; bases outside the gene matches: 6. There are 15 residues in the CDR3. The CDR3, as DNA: TGTGCCAGCAGTTACGGCGGGGGGGCCCGGGAGACCCAGTACTTC. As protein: CASSYGGGARETQYF.

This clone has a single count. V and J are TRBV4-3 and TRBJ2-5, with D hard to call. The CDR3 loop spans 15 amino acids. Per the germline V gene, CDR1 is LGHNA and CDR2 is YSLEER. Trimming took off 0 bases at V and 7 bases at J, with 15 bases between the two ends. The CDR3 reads CASSQDREARRTQYF. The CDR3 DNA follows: TGCGCCAGCAGCCAAGATCGAGAGGCGAGGAGGACCCAGTACTTC.

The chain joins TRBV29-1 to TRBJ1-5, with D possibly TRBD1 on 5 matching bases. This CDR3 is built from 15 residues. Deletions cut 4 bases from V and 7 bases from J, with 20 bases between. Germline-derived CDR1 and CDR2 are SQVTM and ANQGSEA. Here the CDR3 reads CSVGEGRAPGQPQHF. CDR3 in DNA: TGCAGCGTTGGGGAGGGCAGGGCCCCCGGGCAGCCCCAGCATTTT.